Below, one TCR beta chain is given with its context. Original processing notes: Estimates of nucleated cell counts were drawn from the amplification of reference gene primers. Method: immunoSEQ multiplex PCR; TCRdb's copy keeps in-frame clones and lacks some. The V and J calls and the clone size are those of that table, but D and trimming were determined from the DNA. This sample yields 130,000 or so clones, of which 75% to 90% are seen a single time; more than 15% belongs to the top ten. This entry is derived from a study of blood T cell repertoires in COVID-19. As for the study in general: From T cells, B-cell-depleted T cells, or PBMCs came the material, which was cDNA or gDNA.

The clonotype originates from a man in his fifties or sixties with active or convalescent COVID-19. The sequenced sample consisted of peripheral blood.

The CDR3 sequence is CASSLLGGYDTQYF. The CDR3 DNA sequence: TGTGCCAGCAGCTTATTAGGAGGGTACGATACGCAGTATTTT. The chain couples TRBV7-2 to TRBJ2-3; D may be TRBD2 (6 bases). Trimming took off 2 bases at V and 6 bases at J, with 12 bases between the two ends. The CDR3 extends over 14 amino acids. The V gene's germline CDR1 is SGHTA and CDR2 FQGNSA.